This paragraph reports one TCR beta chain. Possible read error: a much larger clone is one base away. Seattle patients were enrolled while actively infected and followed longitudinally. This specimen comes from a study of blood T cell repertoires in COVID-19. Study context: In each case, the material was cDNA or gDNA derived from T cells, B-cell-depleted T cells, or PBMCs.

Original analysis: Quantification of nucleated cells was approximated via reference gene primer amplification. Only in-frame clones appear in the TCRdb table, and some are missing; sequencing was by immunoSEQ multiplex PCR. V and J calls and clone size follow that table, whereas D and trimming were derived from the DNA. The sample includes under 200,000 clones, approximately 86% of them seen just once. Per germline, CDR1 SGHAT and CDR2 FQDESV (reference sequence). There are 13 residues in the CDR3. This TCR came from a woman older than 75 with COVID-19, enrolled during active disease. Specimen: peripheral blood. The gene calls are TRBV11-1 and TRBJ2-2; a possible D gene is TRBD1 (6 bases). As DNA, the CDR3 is TGTGCCAGCGGGGGCAGCGACACCGGGAAGCTGTTTTTT. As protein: CASGGSDTGKLFF.